Detailed here is one T cell receptor (beta chain). This sample was taken from a study of blood T cells in healthy people across ages. Germline trimming cut 5 bases from V and 6 bases from J; bases unmatched to any gene: 9. CDR3 length: 14 residues. Germline CDR1 is MNHNS and CDR2 is SASEGT. The use of a sample-barcoded 5' primer and a J-beta primer mix characterized a second PCR of about 6 to 11 cycles. TCRdb ran MiXCR on the 5' RACE reads and lists one entry per CDR3 protein. The sample consists of 850,000 to 1,300,000 distinct CDR3 sequences, 35% to 55% of them appearing once. This receptor was identified in a woman between 55 and 75 years old in good health. Sequencing used blood. V usage is TRBV6-1 and J usage is TRBJ2-7, with 8 bases aligning to TRBD1. The CDR3 sequence: CASSPRTGKSEQYF. CDR3 bases: TGTGCCAGCAGTCCCCGGACAGGGAAGAGCGAGCAGTACTTC.